The 3 T cell receptor beta chains presented below share a single source sample, sequenced in a study of vaccination and CD4 T cells after COVID-19. Treatment noted: roughly 11-day PBMC culture with coronavirus spike peptide pools or control peptides (ViraFEST assay). Antigens of these TCRs are unknown. CD4+ T cells that had been cultured provided DNA sequenced with the Oncomine TCR Beta short-read assay. TCRdb reprocessed the PCR reads via MiXCR and lists one record per CDR3 protein. The top ten hold about 4.6% of the sample, which has about 15,000 distinct CDR3 sequences, around 70% seen once. Sequencing was carried out using CD4+ T cells from blood, cultured in vitro. The receptors were gathered from a human donor who had recovered from COVID-19.

The chain uses TRBV7-8 and TRBJ2-1; D not resolved. The germline V gene encodes CDR1 SGHVS and CDR2 FQNEAQ. Trimming took 5 bases from V and 2 from J, leaving 16 bases between them. This CDR3 has 16 residues. The CDR3 coding sequence is TGTGCCAGCAGCCCCCTGCCAGCGAGTACCTACAATGAGCAGTTCTTC. Residues: CASSPLPASTYNEQFF. Combining the CDR3 with reference TRBV7-8 and TRBJ2-1 gives the whole variable domain GAGVSQSPRYKVAKRGQDVALRCDPISGHVSLFWYQQALGQGPEFLTYFQNEAQLDKSGLPSDRFFAERPEGSVSTLKIQRTQQEDSAVYLCASSPLPASTYNEQFFGPGTRLTVL.

This clonotype is a singleton in its sample. V gene TRBV7-9 combines with J gene TRBJ2-2; no reliable D call. The V gene's germline CDR1 is SEHNR and CDR2 FQNEAQ (reference sequence). V was clipped by 5 bases and J by 4 bases, with 8 bases between them. This CDR3 comprises 13 residues. DNA of the CDR3: TGTGCCAGCAGCCCAAGATTCACCGGGGAGCTGTTTTTT. It encodes CASSPRFTGELFF. The whole variable domain, remainder taken from reference TRBV7-9 and TRBJ2-2, is DTGVSQNPRHKITKRGQNVTFRCDPISEHNRLYWYRQTLGQGPEFLTYFQNEAQLEKSRLLSDRFSAERPKGSFSTLEIQRTEQGDSAMYLCASSPRFTGELFFGEGSRLTVL.

This chain uses TRBV6-1 with TRBJ1-5, with D possibly TRBD1 on 6 matching bases. This CDR3 is built from 13 residues. The V gene's germline CDR1 is MNHNS and CDR2 SASEGT. V was pared by 5 bases and J by 8 bases, with 13 bases between. As DNA, the CDR3 is TGTGCCAGCAGTCCCCAGGGGCGCGAGCCCCAGCATTTT. It yields the protein CASSPQGREPQHF.